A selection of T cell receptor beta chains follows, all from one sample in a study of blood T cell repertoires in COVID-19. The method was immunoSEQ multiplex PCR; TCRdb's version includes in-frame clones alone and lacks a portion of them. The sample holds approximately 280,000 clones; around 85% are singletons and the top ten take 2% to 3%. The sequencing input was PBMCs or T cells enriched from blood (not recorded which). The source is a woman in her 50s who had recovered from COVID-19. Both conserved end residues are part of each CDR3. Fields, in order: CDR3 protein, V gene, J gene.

CDR3aa: CASSRADYEQYF
v_gene: TRBV3-1/TRBV3-2
j_gene: TRBJ2-7

CDR3aa: CASSLEGVSSYEQYF
v_gene: TRBV5-1
j_gene: TRBJ2-7

CDR3aa: CASSRQGINEQFF
v_gene: TRBV11-1
j_gene: TRBJ2-1

CDR3aa: CASSLSGTPQHF
v_gene: TRBV25-1
j_gene: TRBJ1-5

CDR3aa: CASSWTSDQDTQYF
v_gene: TRBV9
j_gene: TRBJ2-3

CDR3aa: CASRARGNTIYF
v_gene: TRBV28
j_gene: TRBJ1-3

CDR3aa: CASSLSQGGTGELFF
v_gene: TRBV7-2
j_gene: TRBJ2-2

CDR3aa: CASSKTGNSYEQYF
v_gene: TRBV19
j_gene: TRBJ2-7

CDR3aa: CASSGQVNTEAFF
v_gene: TRBV28
j_gene: TRBJ1-1

CDR3aa: CASSHSGPYEQYF
v_gene: TRBV4-2
j_gene: TRBJ2-7

CDR3aa: CASSRGTGRDEQYF
v_gene: TRBV5-1
j_gene: TRBJ2-7

CDR3aa: CAWSGSTRVTEAFF
v_gene: TRBV30
j_gene: TRBJ1-1

CDR3aa: CASSSWEPGGETQYF
v_gene: TRBV6-2/TRBV6-3
j_gene: TRBJ2-5

CDR3aa: CASSRTGSTNEKLFF
v_gene: TRBV6-5
j_gene: TRBJ1-4

CDR3aa: CASSPEGQNTEAFF
v_gene: TRBV5-1
j_gene: TRBJ1-1

CDR3aa: CASTIRMDRVSSYEQYF
v_gene: TRBV27
j_gene: TRBJ2-7

CDR3aa: CASSLTGYGYTF
v_gene: TRBV5-1
j_gene: TRBJ1-2

CDR3aa: CAISVGTSTDTQYF
v_gene: TRBV10-3
j_gene: TRBJ2-3

CDR3aa: CASPGPSSYNEQFF
v_gene: TRBV2
j_gene: TRBJ2-1

CDR3aa: CAWSRDRDSPLHF
v_gene: TRBV30
j_gene: TRBJ1-6

CDR3aa: CASTSYYSSGNTIYF
v_gene: TRBV19
j_gene: TRBJ1-3

CDR3aa: CASSFTSGGYTDTQYF
v_gene: TRBV7-2
j_gene: TRBJ2-3

CDR3aa: CSASNGGSSYNSPLHF
v_gene: TRBV20-1
j_gene: TRBJ1-6

CDR3aa: CASSRWGDEQFF
v_gene: TRBV23-1
j_gene: TRBJ2-1

CDR3aa: CASSLETSLFSDTQYF
v_gene: TRBV11-2
j_gene: TRBJ2-3

CDR3aa: CASSYSPGQRNEQFF
v_gene: TRBV6-5
j_gene: TRBJ2-1

CDR3aa: CASSPIAGQQFF
v_gene: TRBV28
j_gene: TRBJ2-1

CDR3aa: CASSPGLAGGPTGELFF
v_gene: TRBV7-2
j_gene: TRBJ2-2

CDR3aa: CASSLGTDLGYTF
v_gene: TRBV4-2
j_gene: TRBJ1-2

CDR3aa: CASSLRRAGGDNEQFF
v_gene: TRBV6-2/TRBV6-3
j_gene: TRBJ2-1

CDR3aa: CASSLSFNTEAFF
v_gene: TRBV6-2/TRBV6-3
j_gene: TRBJ1-1

CDR3aa: CASSPTGSGKLFF
v_gene: TRBV14
j_gene: TRBJ1-4

CDR3aa: CAWSSTGVYGYTF
v_gene: TRBV30
j_gene: TRBJ1-2

CDR3aa: CASSFEGLAGSEQFF
v_gene: TRBV5-4
j_gene: TRBJ2-1

CDR3aa: CASSPRQGASHTGELFF
v_gene: TRBV18
j_gene: TRBJ2-2

CDR3aa: CASSLVTGAQNTEAFF
v_gene: TRBV7-8
j_gene: TRBJ1-1

CDR3aa: CASTLDGTGVSPLHF
v_gene: TRBV6-5
j_gene: TRBJ1-6

CDR3aa: CASSEGRSYGYTF
v_gene: TRBV2
j_gene: TRBJ1-2

CDR3aa: CASSHGGAGNQPQHF
v_gene: TRBV3-1/TRBV3-2
j_gene: TRBJ1-5

CDR3aa: CASSLLAGSSYNEQFF
v_gene: TRBV6-2/TRBV6-3
j_gene: TRBJ2-1

CDR3aa: CAFQGVGEQFF
v_gene: TRBV6-5
j_gene: TRBJ2-1

CDR3aa: CASKASGTNTGELFF
v_gene: TRBV10-2
j_gene: TRBJ2-2

CDR3aa: CASSVGQGRAFF
v_gene: TRBV9
j_gene: TRBJ1-1

CDR3aa: CSASTTAADTQYF
v_gene: TRBV29-1
j_gene: TRBJ2-3

CDR3aa: CAWSLTGYGYTF
v_gene: TRBV30
j_gene: TRBJ1-2

CDR3aa: CASSLEGRGFNQPQHF
v_gene: TRBV7-2
j_gene: TRBJ1-5

CDR3aa: CASSQDLNRGHGYTF
v_gene: TRBV4-2
j_gene: TRBJ1-2

CDR3aa: CASRQGGQRGYTF
v_gene: TRBV19
j_gene: TRBJ1-2

CDR3aa: CASTRQTHGPEAFF
v_gene: TRBV19
j_gene: TRBJ1-1

CDR3aa: CASSTRWGGLSEKLFF
v_gene: TRBV4-1
j_gene: TRBJ1-4

CDR3aa: CASRRDFTTYEQYF
v_gene: TRBV4-3
j_gene: TRBJ2-7

CDR3aa: CASSPTPGTALHSGNTIYF
v_gene: TRBV18
j_gene: TRBJ1-3

CDR3aa: CASSPVSLTSGGAREQYF
v_gene: TRBV4-2
j_gene: TRBJ2-7

CDR3aa: CASKQGGNQPQHF
v_gene: TRBV28
j_gene: TRBJ1-5